One T cell receptor (beta chain) is described in this entry. A single count supports this clone. The target of this receptor is not known. The input lacks base qualities; no much larger clone sits a single base away. Each collaborating institution followed its own protocols to collect whole blood in K2EDTA tubes. For TCRbeta analysis, collaborators shipped samples in one of three forms: frozen whole blood, isolated PBMCs, or DNA extracted from either of those sample types. This sample was included in a study of blood T cell repertoires in COVID-19 (dated by TCRdb to about 2020). At the level of the whole study: Samples from collaborators originated in the United States, Italy and Spain and spanned both the acute and convalescent phases of COVID-19. The material from the prospective study consisted of cDNA or gDNA derived from T cells, B-cell-depleted T cells, or PBMCs. Deeply sampled blood TCRbeta repertoires from subjects exposed to, actively infected with, or recovered from COVID-19 were included in the dataset. The repertoires were released in a freely available public database intended as a resource for research on the immune response to SARS-CoV-2. Samples were obtained from the ongoing ImmuneRACE study (first 160 participants) and from 1,000 to 1,500 subjects provided by 6 global collaborators. Sample metadata almost always included a de-identified subject ID, COVID-19 status, age in years and sex. HLA class I and class II types, where available, came from metadata supplied by the sample provider rather than from assay-based typing. What the research found in general, with its limitations: How much clinical and demographic metadata was included differed by source and by participant, and the metadata was provided uncurated.

TCRbeta CDR3 regions were amplified from genomic DNA using the immunoSEQ Assay, a bias-controlled multiplex PCR. Concerning the study's data processing: Within the assay, amplification of reference gene primers was used to estimate how many nucleated cells each sample contained. Sequence reads were collapsed and filtered to measure the absolute abundance of every unique TCRbeta CDR3 rearrangement. Productive Simpson clonality was computed per sample as the square root of Simpson's diversity index over productive rearrangements. Held by TCRdb, this immuneACCESS table contains in-frame sequences only and omits some clones. Under half of the omission traces to an unresolved V gene where checked; the cause of the rest is unknown. Clonal size and the V and J genes are those of that table, whereas D and trimming came from the DNA. Recorded for this sample are approximately 120,000 clones; more than 65% of them occurred a single time. The leading ten clones occupy 7.9% of the sample.

The source of this sequence is a woman older than 75 with active or convalescent COVID-19. The sequenced sample was peripheral blood.

The CDR3 loop reads CASSLRQGGYEQYF. The DNA reads TGTGCCAGCAGTTTACGACAGGGGGGATACGAGCAGTACTTC. The rearrangement joined TRBV28 to TRBJ2-7; TRBD1 fits 9 bases in the junction. Via the germline V gene, CDR1 is MDHEN and CDR2 SYDVKM. Germline trimming: 2 bases from V, 4 bases from J; junction bases outside gene matches: 3. CDR3 length: 14 amino acids, cysteine to phenylalanine. Just the 42-base CDR3 DNA is kept, in frame starting at base 1.